This paragraph covers one TCR beta chain sequence. The record originates from a study of blood T cell repertoires in COVID-19. Study-level information: In each case, the material was cDNA or gDNA derived from T cells, B-cell-depleted T cells, or PBMCs.

Clones were read by immunoSEQ multiplex PCR, and TCRdb kept only the in-frame ones, dropping some. The sample includes 150,000 to 250,000 clones, 79% of them seen just once. The TCR was taken from a woman in her thirties or forties with COVID-19, enrolled during active disease. The sequenced sample consisted of peripheral blood.

CDR3 amino acids: CASSRTSVNTGELFF. CDR3 in DNA: TGCGCCAGCAGCCGGACTAGCGTGAACACCGGGGAGCTGTTTTTT. The chain joins TRBV10-1 to TRBJ2-2; 9 bases fit TRBD2. The trim removed 6 bases at V and 1 base at J, leaving 3 bases unmatched. The CDR3 has 15 residues. CDR1 WNHNN and CDR2 SYGVQD come from the germline V gene (reference sequence).